A single sample is the source of the 20 T cell receptor beta chains below, sequenced in a study of graft-versus-host responses after intestinal transplantation. The assay was immunoSEQ multiplex PCR, and TCRdb's table has in-frame clones only and misses some. Of 93,000 or so clones in the sample, approximately 93% were seen once. Their antigens are not known. Sequenced here: unstimulated CD8+ T cells sorted from spleen or lymph node cells, sampled before intestinal transplant. The receptors come from a human donor who received an intestinal transplant.

V is TRBV9 and J is TRBJ1-5; D not certain. The CDR3 totals 15 residues. CDR1 and CDR2 (germline): SGDLS, YYNGEE. V was shortened by 1 base and J by 7 bases, with 15 bases between the two germline ends. The CDR3 sequence is CASSVTPYENQPQHF. CDR3 nucleotide sequence: TGTGCCAGCAGCGTAACCCCATATGAGAACCAGCCCCAGCATTTT.

This chain links TRBV7-3 with TRBJ2-2; D unclear. V was trimmed by 5 bases and J by 2 bases, leaving 18 bases between them. The germline V gene has CDR1 SGHTA and CDR2 FQGTGA. The CDR3 contains 17 residues. This CDR3 is CASSDPSADINTGELFF. In nucleotides, the CDR3 is TGTGCCAGCAGCGACCCTAGTGCAGATATAAACACCGGGGAGCTGTTTTTT.

The CDR3: CASSEYQETQYF. The CDR3 bases are TGTGCCAGCAGCGAGTACCAAGAGACCCAGTACTTC. The chain uses TRBV9 and TRBJ2-5, with D unclear. This CDR3 spans 12 amino acids. With 3 bases removed from V and 0 bases from J, the gap between germline ends came to 3 bases. Germline V gene data show CDR1 as SGDLS and CDR2 as YYNGEE. Full variable domain (rest looked up from reference TRBV9 and TRBJ2-5): DSGVTQTPKHLITATGQRVTLRCSPRSGDLSVYWYQQSLDQGLQFLIQYYNGEERAKGNILERFSAQQFPDLHSELNLSSLELGDSALYFCASSEYQETQYFGPGTRLLVL.

This clone was counted once. The chain combines TRBV16 with TRBJ1-1; tentatively, D is TRBD1 (6 bases). V lost 3 bases to trimming and J lost 3 bases, with 14 bases between them. In germline, CDR1 is KGHSY, CDR2 FQNENV. The CDR3 covers 15 residues. The CDR3 nucleotides are TGTGCCAGCAGCCATGGACAGTCGGGGTACACTGAAGCTTTCTTT. This translates into CASSHGQSGYTEAFF.

The chain has TRBV10-3 and TRBJ2-1, with 9 bases identical to TRBD1. The germline V gene has CDR1 ENHRY and CDR2 SYGVKD. Losses at the gene ends were 0 bases for V and 8 bases for J; bases not matched to a gene: 5. CDR3 length: 15 residues. The CDR3 sequence: CAISESGQGRHEQFF. CDR3 DNA sequence: TGTGCCATCAGTGAGTCGGGACAGGGTCGCCATGAGCAGTTCTTC.

This chain uses TRBV7-9 with TRBJ1-4, with no clear D. CDR3 length: 18 residues. The ends were cut back, 1 base at V and 4 bases at J, with 19 bases in the middle. Germline values: CDR1 SEHNR, CDR2 FQNEAQ (reference sequence). This chain's CDR3 is CASSLGPSVEVFNEKLFF. CDR3 nucleotide sequence: TGTGCCAGCAGCTTAGGCCCCTCAGTGGAAGTATTTAATGAAAAACTGTTTTTT.

The chain employs TRBV6-5 and TRBJ1-1, with D hard to call. V dropped 7 bases and J dropped 0 bases, with 6 bases sitting between them. This CDR3 is 12 amino acids long. Germline CDR1 MNHEY, CDR2 SVGAGI. The CDR3 region is CASIALNTEAFF. For the CDR3, the DNA is TGTGCCAGCATTGCCCTGAACACTGAAGCTTTCTTT.

The rearrangement joins TRBV29-1 to TRBJ1-2, with 9 bases identical to TRBD1. Germline V gene sequence: CDR1 SQVTM, CDR2 ANQGSEA. V was pared by 3 bases and J by 8 bases, with 19 bases of the junction left unmatched. This CDR3 region has 17 residues. CDR3: CSVDFTGTGPTGEGYTF. The DNA for the CDR3 is TGCAGCGTTGACTTCACCGGGACAGGGCCCACGGGAGAGGGCTACACCTTC.

The chain carries TRBV11-2 and TRBJ2-2, with D hard to call. The V gene lost 8 bases and the J gene lost 1 base, with 11 bases spanning the gap. The length of the CDR3 is 14 residues. CDR1 is SGHAT and CDR2 is FQNNGV in the germline V gene. The CDR3 coding sequence is TGTGCCAGCGTCGCTAGTCGGAACACCGGGGAGCTGTTTTTT. Translating gives CASVASRNTGELFF.

V gene TRBV7-9 combines with J gene TRBJ2-5; D perhaps matches TRBD1 (6 bases). V was clipped by 5 bases and J by 7 bases, with 11 bases between them. Per the germline V gene, CDR1 is SEHNR and CDR2 is FQNEAQ (reference sequence). The CDR3 extends over 12 amino acids. CDR3 in amino acids: CASSAEQGTQYF. Here the CDR3 DNA reads TGTGCCAGCAGCGCCGAACAGGGGACCCAGTACTTC.

This chain links TRBV13 with TRBJ1-2; TRBD1 is a possible D gene (5 bases). V was clipped by 5 bases and J by 3 bases, with 16 bases between them. From germline, CDR1 is PRHDT and CDR2 FYEKMQ (reference sequence). This CDR3 contains 15 residues. CDR3 in amino acids: CASSPMGRVDYGYTF. In nucleotides, the CDR3 is TGTGCCAGCAGCCCAATGGGCAGGGTCGACTATGGCTACACCTTC. Looking up the rest from reference TRBV13 and TRBJ1-2 gives the full variable domain: AAGVIQSPRHLIKEKRETATLKCYPIPRHDTVYWYQQGPGQDPQFLISFYEKMQSDKGSIPDRFSAQQFSDYHSELNMSSLELGDSALYFCASSPMGRVDYGYTFGSGTRLTVV.

This clone was found once. V gene TRBV4-1 combines with J gene TRBJ1-1; TRBD1 might be the D (6 bases). V shed 4 bases and J shed 0 bases, with 15 bases lying between them. The CDR3 loop spans 16 amino acids. From germline, CDR1 is MGHRA and CDR2 YSYEKL. DNA of the CDR3: TGCGCCAGCAGCCCCCTCCCCGGACAGATGAACACTGAAGCTTTCTTT. It is translated as CASSPLPGQMNTEAFF.

This clone was counted a single time. This chain uses TRBV6-5 with TRBJ2-1, with D tentatively TRBD1 or TRBD2 (5 bases each). Trimming took 10 bases from V and 7 from J, leaving 20 bases between them. CDR1 MNHEY and CDR2 SVGAGI come from the germline V gene. The CDR3 has 14 amino acids. CDR3 loop: CATSSRDGINEQFF. The DNA of the CDR3 is TGTGCCACCTCTAGTCGGGACGGTATAAATGAGCAGTTCTTC.

The chain joins TRBV4-2 to TRBJ2-1; no reliable D call. This CDR3 spans 15 amino acids. Germline CDR1 LGHNA, CDR2 YNFKEQ. The V end was cut by 2 bases, the J end by 0 bases, with 8 bases between. Here the CDR3 reads CASSQYTSSYNEQFF. The CDR3 nucleotides read TGTGCCAGCAGCCAATATACGAGCTCCTACAATGAGCAGTTCTTC.

This clone has a single count. The chain couples TRBV6-1 to TRBJ2-7; TRBD2 matches at 12 bases. CDR1 is MNHNS, CDR2 SASEGT, per germline. J was trimmed by 4 bases and V by 2 bases; bases with no gene match: 9. There are 17 residues in the CDR3. The chain's CDR3 is CASSEPPLAGGSYEQYF. CDR3 DNA sequence: TGTGCCAGCAGTGAACCACCACTAGCGGGGGGATCATACGAGCAGTACTTC.

J is TRBJ2-5 and V is TRBV27; 7 nucleotides match TRBD1. This CDR3 has 15 residues. Trimming at V came to 4 bases and at J to 7 bases, leaving 12 bases not matched to a gene. Germline lookup yields CDR1 MNHEY and CDR2 SMNVEV (reference sequence). This CDR3 is CASSSVQGELGTQYF. CDR3 nucleotide sequence: TGTGCCAGCAGTTCCGTGCAGGGGGAACTTGGGACCCAGTACTTC.

The chain carries TRBV5-6 and TRBJ1-4, with D hard to call. Trimming left V 2 bases short and J 5 bases short, with 16 bases between. Germline assignment: CDR1 SGHDT and CDR2 YYEEEE. This CDR3 has 16 amino acids. The CDR3 DNA is TGTGCCAGCAGCTTAGGAGGCGCAATTAAAAATGAAAAACTGTTTTTT. This translates into CASSLGGAIKNEKLFF.

This clone was observed once. The chain uses TRBV5-4 and TRBJ2-1; 10 bases align to TRBD1. The V gene end was trimmed by 2 bases and the J gene end by 6 bases; junction bases not matched to a gene: 5. This CDR3 comprises 15 residues. Germline V gene sequence: CDR1 SGHNT, CDR2 YYREEE (reference sequence). The CDR3 DNA reads TGTGCCAGCAGCTTCTCGGACAGGGGGAGCAATGAGCAGTTCTTC. It translates to CASSFSDRGSNEQFF.

The chain has TRBV5-5 and TRBJ1-1; no firm D call. CDR3 length equals 14 residues. The germline V gene encodes CDR1 SGHKS and CDR2 YYEKEE (reference sequence). V was cut by 1 base and J by 1 base, with 8 bases left in between. The CDR3 reads CASSLYSRNTEAFF. CDR3 bases: TGTGCCAGCAGCTTGTATTCCCGGAACACTGAAGCTTTCTTT.

J is TRBJ1-2 and V is TRBV7-9; 8 bases map to TRBD1. This CDR3 has 13 residues. Germline CDR1 reads SEHNR; CDR2 reads FQNEAQ (reference sequence). Germline trimming cut 9 bases from V and 2 bases from J; bases unmatched to any gene: 5. This chain's CDR3 is CASQGASNYGYTF. CDR3 sequence (DNA): TGTGCCAGTCAGGGGGCGTCGAACTATGGCTACACCTTC. The full variable domain, completed using reference TRBV7-9 and TRBJ1-2, is DTGVSQNPRHKITKRGQNVTFRCDPISEHNRLYWYRQTLGQGPEFLTYFQNEAQLEKSRLLSDRFSAERPKGSFSTLEIQRTEQGDSAMYLCASQGASNYGYTFGSGTRLTVV.